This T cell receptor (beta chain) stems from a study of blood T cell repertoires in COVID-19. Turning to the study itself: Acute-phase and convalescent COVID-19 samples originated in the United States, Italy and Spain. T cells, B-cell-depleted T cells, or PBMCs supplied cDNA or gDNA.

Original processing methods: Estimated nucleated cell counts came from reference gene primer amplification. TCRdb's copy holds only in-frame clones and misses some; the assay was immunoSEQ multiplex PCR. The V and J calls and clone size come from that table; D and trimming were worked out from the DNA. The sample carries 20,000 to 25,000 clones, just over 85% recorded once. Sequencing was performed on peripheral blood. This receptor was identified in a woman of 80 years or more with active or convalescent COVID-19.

CDR3 nucleotide sequence: TGTGCCAGCAGCCCCAGCGGGGTCGTCCATTTGGAGCAGTACTTC. Protein sequence: CASSPSGVVHLEQYF. The J gene is TRBJ2-7, the V gene TRBV3-1 (or the pseudogene TRBV3-2), with 7 bases aligning to TRBD2. V lost 4 bases to trimming and J lost 7 bases; unmatched junction nucleotides: 13. This CDR3 spans 15 amino acids. Per the germline V gene, CDR1 is LGHDT and CDR2 is YNNKEL (reference sequence).